The entry below gives a single TCR beta chain sequence along with its context. These data come from a study of blood T cell repertoires in COVID-19. V lost 5 bases and J lost 3, with 7 bases in between. The V gene's germline CDR1 is SNHLY and CDR2 FYNNEI. The CDR3 is made up of 12 amino acids. This table comes from immunoSEQ multiplex PCR, and its TCRdb copy is limited to in-frame clones, with some not included. The sample holds under 300,000 clones; 86% are singletons and the top ten take approximately 12%. The TCR originated in a young woman with COVID-19, enrolled during active disease. Sequencing input: peripheral blood. The gene calls are TRBV2 and TRBJ1-2; D call uncertain. The CDR3 protein is CASSRRDYGYTF. The DNA of the CDR3 is TGTGCCAGCAGTAGGAGAGACTATGGCTACACCTTC.